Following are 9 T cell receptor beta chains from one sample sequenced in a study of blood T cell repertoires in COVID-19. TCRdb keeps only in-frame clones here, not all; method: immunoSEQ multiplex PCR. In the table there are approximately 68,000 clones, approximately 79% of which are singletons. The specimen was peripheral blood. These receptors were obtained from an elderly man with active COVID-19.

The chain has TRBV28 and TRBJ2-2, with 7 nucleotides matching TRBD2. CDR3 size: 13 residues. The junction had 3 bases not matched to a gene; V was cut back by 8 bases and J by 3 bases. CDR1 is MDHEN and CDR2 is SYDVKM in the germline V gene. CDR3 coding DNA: TGTGCCAGCGGGAGGGTGCACACCGGGGAGCTGTTTTTT. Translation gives CASGRVHTGELFF.

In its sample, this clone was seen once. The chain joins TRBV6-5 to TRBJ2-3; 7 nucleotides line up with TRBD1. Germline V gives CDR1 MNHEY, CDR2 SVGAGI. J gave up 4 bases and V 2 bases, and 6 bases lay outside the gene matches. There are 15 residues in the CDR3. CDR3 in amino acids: CASSYKRQGADTQYF. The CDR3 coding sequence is TGTGCCAGCAGTTACAAGAGACAGGGCGCAGATACGCAGTATTTT.

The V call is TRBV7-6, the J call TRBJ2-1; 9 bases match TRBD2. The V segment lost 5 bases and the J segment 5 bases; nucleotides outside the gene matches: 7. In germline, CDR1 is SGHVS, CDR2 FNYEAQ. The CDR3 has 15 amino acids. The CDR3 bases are TGTGCCAGCAGCCCCTCGACTAGCGGCCACAATGAGCAGTTCTTC. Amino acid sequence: CASSPSTSGHNEQFF.

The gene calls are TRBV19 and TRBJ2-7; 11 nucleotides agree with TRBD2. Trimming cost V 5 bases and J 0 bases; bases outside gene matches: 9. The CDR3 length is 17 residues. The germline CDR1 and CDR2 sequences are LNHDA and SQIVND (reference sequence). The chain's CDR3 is CASSLASGGRTSYEQYF. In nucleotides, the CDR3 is TGTGCCAGTAGTCTAGCTAGCGGGGGGCGAACCTCCTACGAGCAGTACTTC.

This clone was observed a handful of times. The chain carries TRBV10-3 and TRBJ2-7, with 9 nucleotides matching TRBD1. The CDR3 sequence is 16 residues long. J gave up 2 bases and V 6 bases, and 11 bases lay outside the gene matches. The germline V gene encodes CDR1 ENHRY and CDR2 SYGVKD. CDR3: CAIRDPGQGRAYEQYF. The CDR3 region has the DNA TGTGCCATCAGGGACCCCGGACAGGGGAGAGCCTACGAGCAGTACTTC.

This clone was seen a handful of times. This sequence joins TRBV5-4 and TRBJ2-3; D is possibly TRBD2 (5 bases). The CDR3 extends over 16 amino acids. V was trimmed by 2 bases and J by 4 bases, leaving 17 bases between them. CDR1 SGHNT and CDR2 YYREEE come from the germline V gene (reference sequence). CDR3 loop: CASSLDGGLDPDTQYF. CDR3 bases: TGTGCCAGCAGCTTAGACGGAGGACTCGACCCAGATACGCAGTATTTT. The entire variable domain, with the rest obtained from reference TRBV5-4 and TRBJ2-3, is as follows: ETGVTQSPTHLIKTRGQQVTLRCSSQSGHNTVSWYQQALGQGPQFIFQYYREEENGRGNFPPRFSGLQFPNYSSELNVNALELDDSALYLCASSLDGGLDPDTQYFGPGTRLTVL.

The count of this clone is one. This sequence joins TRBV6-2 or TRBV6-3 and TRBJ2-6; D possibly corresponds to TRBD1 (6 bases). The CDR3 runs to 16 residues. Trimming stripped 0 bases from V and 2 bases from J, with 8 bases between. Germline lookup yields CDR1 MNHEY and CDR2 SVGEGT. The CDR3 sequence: CASSYSYRAGANVLTF. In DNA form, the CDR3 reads TGTGCCAGCAGTTACTCCTACAGGGCTGGGGCCAACGTCCTGACTTTC.

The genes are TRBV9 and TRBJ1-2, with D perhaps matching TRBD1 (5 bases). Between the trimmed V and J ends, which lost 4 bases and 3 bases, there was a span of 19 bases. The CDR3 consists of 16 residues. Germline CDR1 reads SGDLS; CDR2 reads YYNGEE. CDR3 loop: CASSSFGGGEDYGYTF. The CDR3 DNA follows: TGTGCCAGCAGCTCCTTTGGGGGGGGAGAGGACTATGGCTACACCTTC. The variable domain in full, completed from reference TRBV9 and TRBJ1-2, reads DSGVTQTPKHLITATGQRVTLRCSPRSGDLSVYWYQQSLDQGLQFLIQYYNGEERAKGNILERFSAQQFPDLHSELNLSSLELGDSALYFCASSSFGGGEDYGYTFGSGTRLTVV.

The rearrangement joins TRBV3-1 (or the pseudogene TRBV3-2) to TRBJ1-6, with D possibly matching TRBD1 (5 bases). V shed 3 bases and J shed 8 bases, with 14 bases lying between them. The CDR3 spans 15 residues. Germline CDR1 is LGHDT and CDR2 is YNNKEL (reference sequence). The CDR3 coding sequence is TGTGCCAGCAGCCAGTCCCGACAGTACTATTCACCCCTCCACTTT. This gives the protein CASSQSRQYYSPLHF.